Sequencing of this TCR beta chain was carried out in a study of shared clonotypes between healthy human individuals. Findings of the study overall: Despite large depth, sorted-subset datasets appeared incompletely sequenced. Researchers found naive subsets generally carried larger estimated richness than memory subsets.

This CDR3 comprises 15 residues. V gave up 1 base and J gave up 0 bases, with 11 bases separating them. CDR1 is SGHDT, CDR2 YYEEEE, per germline. As regards this clone: Its antigen is unknown.

Only in-frame clones appear in the TCRdb table, and some are missing; sequencing was by immunoSEQ multiplex PCR. The table includes approximately 1.4 million clones, around 98% detected once. This TCR was recovered from a man between 25 and 39 years old in good health. Sequencing input: naive CD4+ T cells sorted from blood. Sample subset: CD45RA+ positively selected. The rearrangement uses TRBV5-6 and TRBJ2-7, with a possible D match to TRBD2 (6 bases). For the CDR3, the DNA is TGTGCCAGCAGCTTGAACGGGAGACCCTCCTACGAGCAGTACTTC. Amino acids: CASSLNGRPSYEQYF. Full variable domain (missing parts from reference TRBV5-6 and TRBJ2-7): DAGVTQSPTHLIKTRGQQVTLRCSPKSGHDTVSWYQQALGQGPQFIFQYYEEEERQRGNFPDRFSGHQFPNYSSELNVNALLLGDSALYLCASSLNGRPSYEQYFGPGTRLTVT.